This T cell receptor (beta chain) emerged from a study of OX40 agonist ivuxolimab in advanced cancers. The CDR3 runs to 16 residues. Deletions cut 4 bases from V and 6 bases from J, with 19 bases between. Per the germline V gene, CDR1 is LNHDA and CDR2 is SQIVND (reference sequence). The data were produced by immunoSEQ multiplex PCR, yet TCRdb's version contains in-frame clones alone and is incomplete. The sample contains 70,000 to 90,000 clones, over 70% of which appear only once. The TCR originated in an adult with an advanced solid tumor such as melanoma, head and neck, liver or kidney cancer. This rearrangement joins TRBV19 to TRBJ2-1; D is perhaps TRBD2 (5 bases). The input for sequencing was CD4+ or CD8+ T cells sorted from blood, taken in a trial of the OX40 agonist ivuxolimab. The CDR3 DNA reads as TGTGCCAGTAGTAGGATCGCTGGAGGAGGAGGCAATGAGCAGTTCTTC. Translation: CASSRIAGGGGNEQFF.